Detailed here is one TCR beta chain. Its target is unknown. At one end, the junction sequence differs from germline, possibly due to a read error. The repertoire was sequenced with immunoSEQ multiplex PCR; TCRdb's copy has only in-frame clones and lacks some. The repertoire holds thousands of clones, with 92% as singletons. These data originate in a study of T cells and Merkel cell carcinoma outcomes. Study-wide points: Merkel cell carcinoma outcomes were reportedly predicted by repertoire and T-cell density.

Germline V gives CDR1 SGHNT, CDR2 YYREEE (reference sequence). The CDR3 is made up of 16 amino acids. Sequencing was carried out using tumor tissue from Merkel cell carcinoma. The gene calls are TRBV5-4 and TRBJ1-6, with D perhaps TRBD1 (5 bases). This receptor was obtained from a human donor with Merkel cell carcinoma. The CDR3 sequence is CASSPDRGRDLDRAVF. The CDR3 DNA reads as TGTGCCAGCAGCCCGGATCGGGGCAGGGATTTGGATCGGGCAGTTTTT.